Shown below are 8 T cell receptor beta chains from a single sample sequenced in a study of blood T cell repertoires in COVID-19. Profiled with immunoSEQ multiplex PCR; TCRdb holds only in-frame clones, not every one. The sample holds about 270,000 clones, roughly nine tenths seen once. Sequencing input: PBMCs or T cells enriched from blood (not recorded which). The receptors here all came from a woman younger than 30 who had recovered from COVID-19.

This clone turned up a few times. The gene calls are TRBV28 and TRBJ1-6; D is uncertain. V dropped 4 bases and J dropped 6 bases, with 13 bases sitting between them. This CDR3 region has 15 residues. Germline-derived CDR1 and CDR2 are MDHEN and SYDVKM. The chain's CDR3 is CASSSTGLANSPLHF. The CDR3 nucleotides are TGTGCCAGCAGTTCCACCGGACTGGCTAATTCACCCCTCCACTTT.

This chain uses TRBV10-3 with TRBJ2-2; TRBD2 matches at 9 bases. The trim removed 10 bases at V and 0 bases at J, leaving 3 bases unmatched. Germline lookup yields CDR1 ENHRY and CDR2 SYGVKD. The CDR3 contains 14 residues. The CDR3 sequence is CASRLAANTGELFF. In DNA, the CDR3 is TGTGCCAGCAGACTAGCGGCGAACACCGGGGAGCTGTTTTTT.

The CDR3 loop is CAWRSRGKETQYF. CDR3 nucleotide sequence: TGTGCCTGGAGAAGCCGGGGGAAAGAGACCCAGTACTTC. The chain couples TRBV30 to TRBJ2-5; D possibly corresponds to TRBD2 (6 bases). CDR3 size: 13 residues. Trimming shortened V by 3 bases and J by 3 bases, and 11 bases separated the two germline ends. Germline values: CDR1 GTSNPN, CDR2 SVGIG (reference sequence).

The chain is built from TRBV18 and TRBJ1-2, with a possible D match to TRBD1 (6 bases). V lost 3 bases, J lost 1 base, and 9 bases lay in between. The CDR3 has 14 residues. The germline gives CDR1 KGHSH, CDR2 LQKENI. This CDR3 is CASSPRTVNYGYTF. The CDR3 coding sequence is TGTGCCAGCTCACCCCGGACAGTTAACTATGGCTACACCTTC.

The CDR3 DNA reads as TGTGCCAGCAGTTTTCGGGGCCCTAACAGGGTGGAGACCGGGGAGCTGTTTTTT. Translated, it gives CASSFRGPNRVETGELFF. This chain links TRBV27 with TRBJ2-2, with a weak D call TRBD1 (6 bases). The germline V and J ends were trimmed by 3 bases and 5 bases, with 22 bases remaining between them. Germline assignment: CDR1 MNHEY and CDR2 SMNVEV (reference sequence). The CDR3 spans 18 residues.

This CDR3 is CAGGGSGPNYGYTF. The CDR3 bases are TGTGCCGGGGGGGGCTCCGGCCCTAACTATGGCTACACCTTC. The genes are TRBV5-3 and TRBJ1-2, with a weak D call TRBD1 (6 bases). TRBV5-3 is marked as an open reading frame, function uncertain. This CDR3 has 14 residues. V shed 10 bases and J shed 0 bases, with 16 bases lying between them.

The V and J genes are TRBV7-8 and TRBJ1-2, with 7 bases aligning to TRBD1. Trimming cost V 0 bases and J 4 bases; bases outside gene matches: 2. This CDR3 has 14 amino acids. The V gene's germline CDR1 is SGHVS and CDR2 FQNEAQ. CDR3 sequence (DNA): TGTGCCAGCAGCTTAGCGGGACAGCCCTATGGCTACACCTTC. As protein: CASSLAGQPYGYTF.

The rearrangement links TRBV11-3 to TRBJ2-7, with TRBD1 identical over 10 bases. CDR3 size: 15 residues. Germline V lookup: CDR1 SGHNT, CDR2 YENEEA. V trimming: 5 bases; J trimming: 2 bases; junction bases outside the gene matches: 6. CDR3 loop: CASSLHGTGAYEQYF. The CDR3, as DNA: TGTGCCAGCAGCCTTCACGGGACAGGGGCCTACGAGCAGTACTTC.